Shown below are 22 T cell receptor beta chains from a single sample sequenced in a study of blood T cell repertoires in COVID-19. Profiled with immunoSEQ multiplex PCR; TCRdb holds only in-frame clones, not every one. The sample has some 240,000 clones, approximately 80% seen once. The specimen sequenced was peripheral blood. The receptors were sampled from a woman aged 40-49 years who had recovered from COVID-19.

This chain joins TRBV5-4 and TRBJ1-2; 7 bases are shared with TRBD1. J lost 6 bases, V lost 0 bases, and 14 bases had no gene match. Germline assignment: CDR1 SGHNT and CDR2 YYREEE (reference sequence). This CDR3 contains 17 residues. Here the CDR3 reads CASSLESGVTGVDGYTF. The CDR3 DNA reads TGTGCCAGCAGCTTGGAGTCAGGGGTAACAGGGGTCGATGGCTACACCTTC. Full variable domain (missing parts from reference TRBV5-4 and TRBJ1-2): ETGVTQSPTHLIKTRGQQVTLRCSSQSGHNTVSWYQQALGQGPQFIFQYYREEENGRGNFPPRFSGLQFPNYSSELNVNALELDDSALYLCASSLESGVTGVDGYTFGSGTRLTVV.

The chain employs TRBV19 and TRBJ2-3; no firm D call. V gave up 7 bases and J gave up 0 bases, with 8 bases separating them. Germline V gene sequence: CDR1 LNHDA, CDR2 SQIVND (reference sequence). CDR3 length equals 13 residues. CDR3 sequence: CASKVQSTDTQYF. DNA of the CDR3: TGTGCCAGTAAGGTACAGAGCACAGATACGCAGTATTTT.

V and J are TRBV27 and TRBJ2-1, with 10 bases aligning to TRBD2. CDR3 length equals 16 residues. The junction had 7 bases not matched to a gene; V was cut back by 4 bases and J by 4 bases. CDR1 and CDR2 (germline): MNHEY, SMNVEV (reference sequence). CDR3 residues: CASSSPGLASYNEQFF. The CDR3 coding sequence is TGTGCCAGCAGTTCACCGGGACTAGCGTCGTACAATGAGCAGTTCTTC.

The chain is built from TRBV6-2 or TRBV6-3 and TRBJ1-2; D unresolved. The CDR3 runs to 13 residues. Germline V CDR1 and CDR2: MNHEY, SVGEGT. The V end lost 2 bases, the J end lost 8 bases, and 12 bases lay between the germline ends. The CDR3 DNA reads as TGTGCCAGCAGTTACGGACTGGGCTGGGGCTACACCTTC. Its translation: CASSYGLGWGYTF.

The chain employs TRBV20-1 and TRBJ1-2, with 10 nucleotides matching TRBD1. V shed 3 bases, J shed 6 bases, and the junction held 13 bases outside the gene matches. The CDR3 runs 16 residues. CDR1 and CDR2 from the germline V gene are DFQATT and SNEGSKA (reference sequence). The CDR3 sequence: CSASTGQGIGRNGYTF. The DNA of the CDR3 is TGCAGTGCTAGTACGGGACAGGGGATAGGGAGGAATGGCTACACCTTC.

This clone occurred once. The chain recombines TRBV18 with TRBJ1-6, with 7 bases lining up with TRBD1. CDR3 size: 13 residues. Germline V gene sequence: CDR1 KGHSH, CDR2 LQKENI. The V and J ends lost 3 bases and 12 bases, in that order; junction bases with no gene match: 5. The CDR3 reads CASSPGQREPLHF. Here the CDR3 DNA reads TGTGCCAGCTCACCGGGACAGAGGGAACCCCTCCACTTT.

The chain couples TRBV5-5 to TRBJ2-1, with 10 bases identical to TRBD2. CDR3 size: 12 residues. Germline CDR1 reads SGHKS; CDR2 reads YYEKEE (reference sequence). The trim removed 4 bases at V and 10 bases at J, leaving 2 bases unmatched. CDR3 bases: TGTGCCAGCAGCATACTAGCGGGGGAGCAGTTCTTC. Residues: CASSILAGEQFF.

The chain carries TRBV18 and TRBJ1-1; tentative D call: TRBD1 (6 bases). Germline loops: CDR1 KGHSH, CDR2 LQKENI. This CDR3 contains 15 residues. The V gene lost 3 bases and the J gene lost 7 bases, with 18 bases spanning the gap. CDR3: CASSPSAGAISEAFF. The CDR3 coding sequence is TGTGCCAGCTCACCCTCCGCAGGGGCAATTAGTGAAGCTTTCTTT.

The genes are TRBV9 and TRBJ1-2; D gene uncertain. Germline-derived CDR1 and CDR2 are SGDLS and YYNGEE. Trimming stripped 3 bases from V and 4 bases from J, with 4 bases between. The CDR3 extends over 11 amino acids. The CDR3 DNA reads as TGTGCCAGCAGCGACTCCTATGGCTACACCTTC. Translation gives CASSDSYGYTF.

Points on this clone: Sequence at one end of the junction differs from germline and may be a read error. CDR3 sequence (DNA): TGTGCCAGCAGTGACTCGGGGGGGAGCACAGATACGCAGTATTTT. Its protein is CASSDSGGSTDTQYF. The V gene is TRBV6-2 or TRBV6-3, the J gene TRBJ2-3; the match to TRBD2 covers 8 bases. The CDR3 is 15 residues long. Germline assignment: CDR1 MNHEY and CDR2 SVGEGT.

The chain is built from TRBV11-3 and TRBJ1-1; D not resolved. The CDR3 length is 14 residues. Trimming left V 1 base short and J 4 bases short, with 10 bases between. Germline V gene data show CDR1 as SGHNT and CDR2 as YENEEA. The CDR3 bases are TGTGCCAGCAGCTTAGGAGGGTCCATCACTGAAGCTTTCTTT. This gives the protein CASSLGGSITEAFF.

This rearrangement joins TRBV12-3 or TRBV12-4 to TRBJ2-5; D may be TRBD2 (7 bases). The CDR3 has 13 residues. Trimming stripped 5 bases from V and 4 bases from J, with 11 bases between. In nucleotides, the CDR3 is TGTGCCAGCAGTCACGGGGGGCTAGAGACCCAGTACTTC. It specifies CASSHGGLETQYF.

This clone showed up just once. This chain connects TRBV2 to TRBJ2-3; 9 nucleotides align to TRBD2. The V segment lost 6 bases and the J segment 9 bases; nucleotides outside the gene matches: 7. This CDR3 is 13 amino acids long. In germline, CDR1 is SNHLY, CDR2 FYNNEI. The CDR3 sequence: CASSGTSPNTQYF. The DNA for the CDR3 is TGTGCCAGCAGCGGGACTAGCCCGAACACGCAGTATTTT.

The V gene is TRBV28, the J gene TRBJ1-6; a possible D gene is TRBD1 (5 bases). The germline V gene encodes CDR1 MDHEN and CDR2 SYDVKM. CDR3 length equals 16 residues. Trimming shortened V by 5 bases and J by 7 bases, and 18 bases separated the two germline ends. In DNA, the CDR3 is TGTGCCAGCAGTACTCTAGGACAAGGTCTAAATTCACCCCTCCACTTT. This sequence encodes CASSTLGQGLNSPLHF. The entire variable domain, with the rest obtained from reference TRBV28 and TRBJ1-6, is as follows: DVKVTQSSRYLVKRTGEKVFLECVQDMDHENMFWYRQDPGLGLRLIYFSYDVKMKEKGDIPEGYSVSREKKERFSLILESASTNQTSMYLCASSTLGQGLNSPLHFGNGTRLTVT.

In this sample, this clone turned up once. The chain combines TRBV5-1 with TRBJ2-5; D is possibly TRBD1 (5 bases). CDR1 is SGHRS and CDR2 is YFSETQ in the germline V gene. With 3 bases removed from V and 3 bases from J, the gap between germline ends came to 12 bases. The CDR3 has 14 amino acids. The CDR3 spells CASSWGQGKETQYF. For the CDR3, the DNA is TGCGCCAGCAGCTGGGGCCAAGGGAAAGAGACCCAGTACTTC.

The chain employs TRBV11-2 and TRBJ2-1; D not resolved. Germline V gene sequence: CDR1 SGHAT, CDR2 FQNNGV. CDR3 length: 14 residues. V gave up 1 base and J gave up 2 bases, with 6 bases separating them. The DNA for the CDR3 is TGTGCCAGCAGCTTAGTCCAGACCTACAATGAGCAGTTCTTC. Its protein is CASSLVQTYNEQFF.

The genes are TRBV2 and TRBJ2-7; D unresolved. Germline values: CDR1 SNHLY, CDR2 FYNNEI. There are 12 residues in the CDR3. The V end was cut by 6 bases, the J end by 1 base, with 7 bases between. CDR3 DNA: TGTGCCAGCAGGGTCACTTCCTACGAGCAGTACTTC. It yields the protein CASRVTSYEQYF.

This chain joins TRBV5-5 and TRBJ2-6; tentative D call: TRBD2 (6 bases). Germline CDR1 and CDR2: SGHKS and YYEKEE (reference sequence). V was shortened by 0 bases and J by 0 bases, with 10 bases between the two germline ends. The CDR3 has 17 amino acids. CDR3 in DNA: TGTGCCAGCAGCTTGGGCTTCGGGAGCTCTGGGGCCAACGTCCTGACTTTC. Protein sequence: CASSLGFGSSGANVLTF.

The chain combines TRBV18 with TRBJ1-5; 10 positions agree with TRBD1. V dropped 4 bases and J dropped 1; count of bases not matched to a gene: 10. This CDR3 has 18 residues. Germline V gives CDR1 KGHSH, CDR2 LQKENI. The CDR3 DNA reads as TGTGCCAGCTCACGTACCGGGACAGGGGTTTTAAGCAATCAGCCCCAGCATTTT. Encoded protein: CASSRTGTGVLSNQPQHF.

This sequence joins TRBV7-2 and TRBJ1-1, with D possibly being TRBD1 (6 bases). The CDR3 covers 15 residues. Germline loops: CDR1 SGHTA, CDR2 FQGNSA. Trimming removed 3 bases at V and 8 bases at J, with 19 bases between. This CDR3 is CASSFQIVIGTEAFF. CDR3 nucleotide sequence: TGTGCCAGCAGCTTCCAGATTGTCATCGGGACAGAAGCTTTCTTT.

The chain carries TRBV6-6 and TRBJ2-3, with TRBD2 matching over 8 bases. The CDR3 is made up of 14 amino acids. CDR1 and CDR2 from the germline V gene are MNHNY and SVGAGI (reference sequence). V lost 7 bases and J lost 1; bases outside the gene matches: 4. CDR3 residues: CASNPAGGTDTQYF. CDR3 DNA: TGTGCCAGCAACCCAGCGGGGGGCACAGATACGCAGTATTTT.

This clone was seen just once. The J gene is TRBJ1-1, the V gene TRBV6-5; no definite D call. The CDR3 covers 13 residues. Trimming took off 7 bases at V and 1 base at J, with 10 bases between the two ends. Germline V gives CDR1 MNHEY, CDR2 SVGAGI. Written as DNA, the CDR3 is TGTGCCAGCACTATAACAGAGAACACTGAAGCTTTCTTT. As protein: CASTITENTEAFF.